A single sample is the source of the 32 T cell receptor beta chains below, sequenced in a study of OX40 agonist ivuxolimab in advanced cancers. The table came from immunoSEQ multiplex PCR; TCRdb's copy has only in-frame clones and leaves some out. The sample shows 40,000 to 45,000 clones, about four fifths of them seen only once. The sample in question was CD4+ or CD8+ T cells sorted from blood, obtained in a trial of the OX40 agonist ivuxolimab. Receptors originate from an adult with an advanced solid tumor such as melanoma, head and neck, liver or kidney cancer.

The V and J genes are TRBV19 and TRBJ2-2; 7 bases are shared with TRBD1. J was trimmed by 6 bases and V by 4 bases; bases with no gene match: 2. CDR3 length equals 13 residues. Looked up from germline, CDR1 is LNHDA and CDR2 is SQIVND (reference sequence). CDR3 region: CASSSTGAGELFF. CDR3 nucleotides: TGTGCCAGTAGTAGTACAGGGGCCGGGGAGCTGTTTTTT. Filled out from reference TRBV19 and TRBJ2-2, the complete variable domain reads DGGITQSPKYLFRKEGQNVTLSCEQNLNHDAMYWYRQDPGQGLRLIYYSQIVNDFQKGDIAEGYSVSREKKESFPLTVTSAQKNPTAFYLCASSSTGAGELFFGEGSRLTVL.

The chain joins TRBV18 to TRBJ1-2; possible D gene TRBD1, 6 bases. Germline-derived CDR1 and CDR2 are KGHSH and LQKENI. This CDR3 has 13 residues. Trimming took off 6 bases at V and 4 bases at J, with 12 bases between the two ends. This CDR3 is CASSAGGGYGYTF. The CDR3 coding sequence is TGTGCCAGCTCGGCCGGGGGCGGCTATGGCTACACCTTC.

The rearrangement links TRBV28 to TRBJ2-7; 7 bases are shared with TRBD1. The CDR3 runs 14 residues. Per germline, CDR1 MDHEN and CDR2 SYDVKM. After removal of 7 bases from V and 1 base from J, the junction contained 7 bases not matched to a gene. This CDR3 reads CASNVPGQSYEQYF. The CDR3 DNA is TGTGCCAGCAACGTCCCGGGACAGTCCTACGAGCAGTACTTC.

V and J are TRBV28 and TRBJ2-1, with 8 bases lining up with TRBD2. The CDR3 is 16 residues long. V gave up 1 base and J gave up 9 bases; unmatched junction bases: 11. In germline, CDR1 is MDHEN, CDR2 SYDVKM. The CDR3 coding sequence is TGTGCCAGCAGTTTATCGTCGGGGGGGACTATCGGTGAGCAGTTCTTC. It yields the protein CASSLSSGGTIGEQFF.

The CDR3 loop reads CASSRDYRAQNTEAFF. CDR3 coding DNA: TGTGCCAGCAGCCGAGATTACAGGGCTCAGAACACTGAAGCTTTCTTT. V usage is TRBV5-4 and J usage is TRBJ1-1; a weak D match, TRBD1 (6 bases). The CDR3 totals 16 residues. Between the trimmed V and J ends, which lost 4 bases and 1 base, there was a span of 17 bases. Germline V gene sequence: CDR1 SGHNT, CDR2 YYREEE (reference sequence).

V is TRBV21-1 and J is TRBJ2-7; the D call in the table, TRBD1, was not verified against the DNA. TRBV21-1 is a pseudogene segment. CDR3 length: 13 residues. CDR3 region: CASMGDRAYEQYF. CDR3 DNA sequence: TGTGCCAGCATGGGGGACAGAGCCTACGAGCAGTACTTC.

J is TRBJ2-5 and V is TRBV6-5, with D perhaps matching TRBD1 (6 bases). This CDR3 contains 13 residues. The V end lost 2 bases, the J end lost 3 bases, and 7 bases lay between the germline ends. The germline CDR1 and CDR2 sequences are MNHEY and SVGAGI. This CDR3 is CASSYEGEETQYF. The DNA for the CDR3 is TGTGCCAGCAGTTACGAGGGGGAAGAGACCCAGTACTTC.

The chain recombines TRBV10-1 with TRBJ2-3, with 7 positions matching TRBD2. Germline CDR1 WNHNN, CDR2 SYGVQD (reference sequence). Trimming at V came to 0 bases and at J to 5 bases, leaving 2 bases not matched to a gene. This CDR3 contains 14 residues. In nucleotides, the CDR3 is TGCGCCAGCAGTGAGTCGGGGGGGTTAGATACGCAGTATTTT. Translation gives CASSESGGLDTQYF.

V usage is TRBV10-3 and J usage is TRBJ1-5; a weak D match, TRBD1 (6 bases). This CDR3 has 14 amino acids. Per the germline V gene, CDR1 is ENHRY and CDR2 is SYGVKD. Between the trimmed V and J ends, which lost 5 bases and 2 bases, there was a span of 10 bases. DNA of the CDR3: TGTGCCATCAGTTCCTCAGGGGGCAATCAGCCCCAGCATTTT. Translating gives CAISSSGGNQPQHF.

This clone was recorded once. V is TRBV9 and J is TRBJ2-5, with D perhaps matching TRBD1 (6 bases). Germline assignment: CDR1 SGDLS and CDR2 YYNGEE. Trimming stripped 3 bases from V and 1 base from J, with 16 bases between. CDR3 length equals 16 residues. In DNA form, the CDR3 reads TGTGCCAGCAGCGCGTCCCAGGGACACCTCCAAGAGACCCAGTACTTC. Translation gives CASSASQGHLQETQYF.

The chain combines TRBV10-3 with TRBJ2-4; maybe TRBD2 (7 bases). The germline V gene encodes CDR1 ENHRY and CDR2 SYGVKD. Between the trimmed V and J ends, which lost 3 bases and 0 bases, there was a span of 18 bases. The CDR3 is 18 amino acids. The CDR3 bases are TGTGCCATCAGTGAAGGCTATCCGGGGGGCTTAGCCAAAAACATTCAGTACTTC. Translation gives CAISEGYPGGLAKNIQYF.

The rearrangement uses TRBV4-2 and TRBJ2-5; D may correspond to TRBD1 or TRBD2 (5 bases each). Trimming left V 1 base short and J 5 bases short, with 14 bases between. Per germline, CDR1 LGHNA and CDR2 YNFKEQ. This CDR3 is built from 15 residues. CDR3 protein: CASSQAGTPPETQYF. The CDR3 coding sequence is TGTGCCAGCAGCCAAGCAGGGACGCCCCCGGAGACCCAGTACTTC.

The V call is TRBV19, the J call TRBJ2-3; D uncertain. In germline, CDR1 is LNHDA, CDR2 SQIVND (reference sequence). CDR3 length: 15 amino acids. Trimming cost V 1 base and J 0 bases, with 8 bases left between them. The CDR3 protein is CASSIATSSTDTQYF. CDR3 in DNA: TGTGCCAGTAGTATAGCCACATCAAGCACAGATACGCAGTATTTT.

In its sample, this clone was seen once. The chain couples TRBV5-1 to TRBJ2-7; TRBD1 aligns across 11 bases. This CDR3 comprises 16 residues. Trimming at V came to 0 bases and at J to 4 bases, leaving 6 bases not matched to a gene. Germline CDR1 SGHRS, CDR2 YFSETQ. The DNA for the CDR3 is TGCGCCAGCAGCTTGGGCGGACAGGGGGCGAAATACGAGCAGTACTTC. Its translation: CASSLGGQGAKYEQYF.

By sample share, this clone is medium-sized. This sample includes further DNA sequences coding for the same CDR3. Written as DNA, the CDR3 is TGCGCCAGCAGCTTGGCCGGGACAGGGGGCGAAGGCTACACCTTC. This translates into CASSLAGTGGEGYTF. J is TRBJ1-2 and V is TRBV5-1; 12 bases map to TRBD1. Germline lookup yields CDR1 SGHRS and CDR2 YFSETQ. V was pared by 0 bases and J by 8 bases, with 5 bases of the junction left unmatched. The CDR3 consists of 15 residues.

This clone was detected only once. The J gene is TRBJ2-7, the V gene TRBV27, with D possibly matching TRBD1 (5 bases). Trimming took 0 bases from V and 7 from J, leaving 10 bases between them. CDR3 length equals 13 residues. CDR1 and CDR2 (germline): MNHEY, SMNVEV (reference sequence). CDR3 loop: CASSLSRALEQYF. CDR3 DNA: TGTGCCAGCAGTTTATCCAGGGCCCTGGAGCAGTACTTC.

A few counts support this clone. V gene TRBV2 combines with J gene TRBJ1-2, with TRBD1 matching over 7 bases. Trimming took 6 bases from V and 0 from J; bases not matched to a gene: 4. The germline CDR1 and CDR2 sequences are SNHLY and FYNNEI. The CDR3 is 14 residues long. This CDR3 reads CASSAGGPNYGYTF. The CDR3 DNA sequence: TGTGCCAGCAGCGCAGGGGGGCCTAACTATGGCTACACCTTC.

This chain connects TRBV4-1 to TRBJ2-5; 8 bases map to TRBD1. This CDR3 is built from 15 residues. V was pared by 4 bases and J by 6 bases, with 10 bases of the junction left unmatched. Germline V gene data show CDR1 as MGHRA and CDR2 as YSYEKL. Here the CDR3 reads CASSPPRTGRKTQYF. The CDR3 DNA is TGCGCCAGCAGCCCCCCCAGGACAGGGAGAAAGACCCAGTACTTC.

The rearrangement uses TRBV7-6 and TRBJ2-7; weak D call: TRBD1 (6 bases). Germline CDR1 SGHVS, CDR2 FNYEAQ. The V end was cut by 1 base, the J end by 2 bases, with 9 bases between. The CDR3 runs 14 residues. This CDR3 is CASSLEQGTYEQYF. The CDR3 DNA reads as TGTGCCAGCAGCTTAGAACAGGGAACCTACGAGCAGTACTTC.

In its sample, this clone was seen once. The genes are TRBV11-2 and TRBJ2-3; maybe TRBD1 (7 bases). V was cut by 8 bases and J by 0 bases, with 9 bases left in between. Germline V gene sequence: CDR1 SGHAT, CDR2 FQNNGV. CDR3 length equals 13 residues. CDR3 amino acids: CASQGGSTDTQYF. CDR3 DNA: TGTGCCAGCCAGGGGGGCAGCACAGATACGCAGTATTTT.

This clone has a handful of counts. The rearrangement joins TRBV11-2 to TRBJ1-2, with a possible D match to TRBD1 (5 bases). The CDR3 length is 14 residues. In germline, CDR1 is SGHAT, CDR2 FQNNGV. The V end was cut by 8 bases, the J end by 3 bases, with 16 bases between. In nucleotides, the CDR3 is TGTGCCAGCTCCCGAGGGCAGGGAGACTATGGCTACACCTTC. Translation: CASSRGQGDYGYTF.

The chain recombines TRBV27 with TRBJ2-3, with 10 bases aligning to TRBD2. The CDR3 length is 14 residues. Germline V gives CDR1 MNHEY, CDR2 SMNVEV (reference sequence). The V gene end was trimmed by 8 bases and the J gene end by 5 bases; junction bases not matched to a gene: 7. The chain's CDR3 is CASASGSYGDTQYF. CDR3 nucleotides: TGTGCCAGCGCTAGCGGGAGTTACGGAGATACGCAGTATTTT.

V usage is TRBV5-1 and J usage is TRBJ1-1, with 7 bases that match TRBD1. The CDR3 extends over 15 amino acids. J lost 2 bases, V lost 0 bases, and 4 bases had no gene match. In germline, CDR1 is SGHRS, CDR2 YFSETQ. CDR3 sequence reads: CASSLAQGVNTEAFF. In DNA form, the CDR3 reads TGCGCCAGCAGCTTGGCTCAGGGGGTCAACACTGAAGCTTTCTTT.

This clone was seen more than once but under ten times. The CDR3 DNA sequence: TGTGCCATCAGTGGGGACACCGGGGAGCTGTTTTTT. Residues: CAISGDTGELFF. The chain uses TRBV10-3 and TRBJ2-2; D not resolved. With 4 bases removed from V and 3 bases from J, the gap between germline ends came to 3 bases. The CDR3 length is 12 residues. CDR1 ENHRY and CDR2 SYGVKD come from the germline V gene.

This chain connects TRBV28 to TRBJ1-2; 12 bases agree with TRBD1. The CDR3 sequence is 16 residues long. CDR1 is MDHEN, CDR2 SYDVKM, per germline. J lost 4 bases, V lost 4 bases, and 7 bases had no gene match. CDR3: CASSSVGTGGVYGYTF. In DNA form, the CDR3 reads TGTGCCAGCAGTTCCGTCGGGACAGGGGGCGTCTATGGCTACACCTTC.

The CDR3 nucleotides read TGTGCCAGCATTCCCACAGGGACCTATGGCTACACCTTC. This gives the protein CASIPTGTYGYTF. The rearrangement uses TRBV6-1 and TRBJ1-2, with D possibly TRBD1 on 6 matching bases. The germline CDR1 and CDR2 sequences are MNHNS and SASEGT. CDR3 size: 13 residues. The V gene lost 7 bases and the J gene lost 4 bases, with 13 bases spanning the gap.

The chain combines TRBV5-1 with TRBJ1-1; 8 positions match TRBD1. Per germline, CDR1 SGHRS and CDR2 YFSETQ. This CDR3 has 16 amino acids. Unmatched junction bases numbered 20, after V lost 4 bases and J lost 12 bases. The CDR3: CASSLQGAAALEETFF. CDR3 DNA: TGCGCCAGCAGCCTGCAGGGGGCAGCGGCCCTGGAGGAGACTTTCTTT.

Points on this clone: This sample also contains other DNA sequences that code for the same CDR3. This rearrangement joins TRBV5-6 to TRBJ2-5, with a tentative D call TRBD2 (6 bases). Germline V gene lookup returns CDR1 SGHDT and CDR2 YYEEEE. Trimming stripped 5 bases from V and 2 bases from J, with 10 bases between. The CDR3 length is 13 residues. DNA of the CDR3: TGTGCCAGCAGTCGCGGGATTCAAGAGACCCAGTACTTC. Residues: CASSRGIQETQYF.

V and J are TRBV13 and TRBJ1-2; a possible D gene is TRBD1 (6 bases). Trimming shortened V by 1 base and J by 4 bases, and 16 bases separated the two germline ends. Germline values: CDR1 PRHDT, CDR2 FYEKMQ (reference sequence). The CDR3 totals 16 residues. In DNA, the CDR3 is TGTGCCAGCAGCTTAGTAGAGGGCAGGGGCGCCTATGGCTACACCTTC. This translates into CASSLVEGRGAYGYTF. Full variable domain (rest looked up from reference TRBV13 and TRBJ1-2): AAGVIQSPRHLIKEKRETATLKCYPIPRHDTVYWYQQGPGQDPQFLISFYEKMQSDKGSIPDRFSAQQFSDYHSELNMSSLELGDSALYFCASSLVEGRGAYGYTFGSGTRLTVV.

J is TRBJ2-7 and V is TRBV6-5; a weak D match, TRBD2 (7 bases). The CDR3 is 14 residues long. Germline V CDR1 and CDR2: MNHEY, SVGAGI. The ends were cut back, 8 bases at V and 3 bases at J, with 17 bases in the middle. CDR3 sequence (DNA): TGTGCCAGCGCCTCGGACAGCGGGGACTACGAGCAGTACTTC. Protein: CASASDSGDYEQYF.

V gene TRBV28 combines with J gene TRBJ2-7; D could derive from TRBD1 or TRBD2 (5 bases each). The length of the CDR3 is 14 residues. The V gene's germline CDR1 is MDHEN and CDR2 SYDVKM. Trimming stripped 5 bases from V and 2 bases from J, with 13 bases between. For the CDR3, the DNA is TGTGCCAGCAGTCAAGGATCGGGACCCTACGAGCAGTACTTC. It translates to CASSQGSGPYEQYF. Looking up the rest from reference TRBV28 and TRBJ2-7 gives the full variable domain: DVKVTQSSRYLVKRTGEKVFLECVQDMDHENMFWYRQDPGLGLRLIYFSYDVKMKEKGDIPEGYSVSREKKERFSLILESASTNQTSMYLCASSQGSGPYEQYFGPGTRLTVT.

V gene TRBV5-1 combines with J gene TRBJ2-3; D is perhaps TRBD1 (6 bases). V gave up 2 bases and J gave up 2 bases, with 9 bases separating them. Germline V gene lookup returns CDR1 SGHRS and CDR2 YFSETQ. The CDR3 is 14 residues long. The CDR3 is CASSFGQNTDTQYF. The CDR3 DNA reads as TGCGCCAGCAGCTTCGGACAGAACACAGATACGCAGTATTTT. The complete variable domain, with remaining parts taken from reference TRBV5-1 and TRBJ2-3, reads KAGVTQTPRYLIKTRGQQVTLSCSPISGHRSVSWYQQTPGQGLQFLFEYFSETQRNKGNFPGRFSGRQFSNSRSEMNVSTLELGDSALYLCASSFGQNTDTQYFGPGTRLTVL.